This entry describes one T cell receptor beta chain. Antigen specificity is unknown. Before sequencing, viral peptide pools were used by the ViraFEST assay to expand antigen-specific CD4+ T cells. Subsequent to roughly 9 days of culture, CD4+ T cells were isolated. Neither prior SARS-CoV-2 infection nor positive nucleocapsid antibodies were present in the vaccine recipients. PBMC were cultured at about 1.9 million per well with about 9 IU/ml IL-2 and 9.5 to 10 ug/ml peptides. V gave up 0 bases and J gave up 5 bases, with 10 bases separating them. The CDR3 has 14 residues. Per the germline V gene, CDR1 is SGHAT and CDR2 is FQDESV (reference sequence). This entry is derived from a study of vaccination effects on CD4 cells after COVID-19. Whole-study context: Vaccine administered to participants consisted of two doses of either BNT162b2 or mRNA-1273.

The data were produced by immunoSEQ multiplex PCR, yet TCRdb's version contains in-frame clones alone and is incomplete. The sample lists tens of thousands of clones, roughly 73% occurring once. Overall study findings and caveats: A shortage of convalescent patients and an absence of early post-infection timepoints characterized the study. The study found marked clonal contraction of infection- and vaccine-induced clones late after vaccination.

The chain couples TRBV11-1 to TRBJ1-2, with D unresolved. The sequences come from CD4+ T cells from PBMCs cultured with HCoV-NL63 spike peptides, collected before COVID-19 vaccination. The sequence came from a human donor who received a COVID-19 vaccine. CDR3 region: CASSLASTGYGYTF. CDR3 DNA: TGTGCCAGCAGCTTAGCGTCAACGGGTTATGGCTACACCTTC.